This paragraph reports one T cell receptor (beta chain). This sample is part of a study of blood T cell repertoires in COVID-19. V trimming: 4 bases; J trimming: 5 bases; junction bases outside the gene matches: 8. CDR3 length: 16 amino acids. Germline CDR1 and CDR2: LGHNA and YSLEER. Clones were sequenced by immunoSEQ multiplex PCR, and TCRdb holds only the in-frame ones, with some missing. Found here are hundreds of thousands of clones, approximately 86% of them singletons; the top ten hold 1% to 1.5%. The sequenced material came from peripheral blood. The receptor comes from a man aged 70-80 years with acute or convalescent COVID-19. This chain links TRBV4-3 with TRBJ1-6; 7 bases match TRBD1. Written as DNA, the CDR3 is TGCGCCAGCAGCCGCCTTGGGACAGTTAATAATTCACCCCTCCACTTT. Translated, it gives CASSRLGTVNNSPLHF.